These 22 T cell receptor beta chains came from one sample sequenced in a study of shared clonotypes between healthy human individuals (TCRdb year 2020). The method was the immunoSEQ multiplex PCR assay. TCRdb provides this immuneACCESS table in a form limited to in-frame rearrangements. Some clones are lacking; in checked studies, under half of them reflect an unresolved V gene, and why the rest are absent is not known. The sample table holds 2,500,000 or so clones, of which around nine tenths were seen once. The top ten clones comprise over 0.12% of the sample. Source material: naive CD4+ T cells sorted from blood. The cell subset or site label, read with the paper, signifies: CD45RA+ positively selected. All receptors derive from a man in his late teens or twenties in good health.

The chain couples TRBV7-2 to TRBJ1-2; TRBD1 matches 11 bases. CDR3 length: 18 amino acids. The germline V gene encodes CDR1 SGHTA and CDR2 FQGNSA. V trimming: 1 base; J trimming: 1 base; junction bases outside the gene matches: 8. This CDR3 is CASSLEGHGTGGNYGYTF. The CDR3 DNA is TGTGCCAGCAGCTTAGAAGGACACGGGACAGGGGGTAACTATGGCTACACCTTC.

The V and J genes are TRBV6-5 and TRBJ2-2; TRBD1 aligns across 8 bases. This CDR3 has 13 amino acids. Losses at the gene ends were 4 bases for V and 6 bases for J; bases not matched to a gene: 1. In germline, CDR1 is MNHEY, CDR2 SVGAGI. CDR3 sequence: CASSSDRAGELFF. For the CDR3, the DNA is TGTGCCAGCAGTTCGGACAGGGCCGGGGAGCTGTTTTTT.

The genes are TRBV10-1 and TRBJ1-4, with TRBD1 matching over 7 bases. With V trimmed by 5 bases and J by 8 bases, 8 bases remained unmatched. The CDR3 covers 14 residues. Germline V gives CDR1 WNHNN, CDR2 SYGVQD (reference sequence). CDR3 DNA sequence: TGCGCCAGCAGTTCACAGGGGTCCCCGGAAAAACTGTTTTTT. Its protein product is CASSSQGSPEKLFF.

V is TRBV27 and J is TRBJ2-7; D is possibly TRBD1 or TRBD2 (6 bases each). Deletions cut 6 bases from V and 4 bases from J, with 16 bases between. Germline V lookup: CDR1 MNHEY, CDR2 SMNVEV (reference sequence). The CDR3 runs 14 residues. CDR3 protein: CASRDAGQSYEQYF. CDR3 DNA: TGTGCCAGCAGGGATGCGGGACAATCTTACGAGCAGTACTTC.

This chain uses TRBV10-3 with TRBJ2-1, with 10 bases fitting TRBD2. The CDR3 is made up of 16 amino acids. V lost 3 bases and J lost 4; bases outside the gene matches: 6. CDR1 is ENHRY and CDR2 is SYGVKD in the germline V gene. Here the CDR3 DNA reads TGTGCCATCAGTGACCCGATAGCGGGGGGTTACAATGAGCAGTTCTTC. Translating it yields CAISDPIAGGYNEQFF.

The chain carries TRBV5-4 and TRBJ2-1; TRBD2 matches 7 bases. The junction had 5 bases not matched to a gene; V was cut back by 1 base and J by 4 bases. Germline loops: CDR1 SGHNT, CDR2 YYREEE (reference sequence). This CDR3 spans 15 amino acids. The DNA of the CDR3 is TGTGCCAGCAGCTTGAAACTAGCGTCGTACAATGAGCAGTTCTTC. It is translated as CASSLKLASYNEQFF.

The CDR3 DNA follows: TGTGCCAGCAGCTTAGGACTAGTAAAGTCCTACGAGCAGTACTTC. This codes for CASSLGLVKSYEQYF. V gene TRBV7-2 combines with J gene TRBJ2-7, with D maybe TRBD2 (6 bases). Trimming shortened V by 1 base and J by 1 base, and 11 bases separated the two germline ends. From germline, CDR1 is SGHTA and CDR2 FQGNSA. The CDR3 totals 15 residues.

The J gene is TRBJ1-3, the V gene TRBV6-1; TRBD1 might be the D (6 bases). The CDR3 is 13 amino acids. V was clipped by 6 bases and J by 8 bases, with 14 bases between them. CDR1 and CDR2 from the germline V gene are MNHNS and SASEGT. The CDR3 region has the DNA TGTGCCAGCAGCTCAGTCGGGGGCCACACCATATATTTT. Its translation is CASSSVGGHTIYF.

The chain couples TRBV5-4 to TRBJ1-2; D is possibly TRBD1 (6 bases). The CDR3 has 15 residues. Germline V gives CDR1 SGHNT, CDR2 YYREEE (reference sequence). Between the trimmed V and J ends, which lost 0 bases and 8 bases, there was a span of 17 bases. DNA for the CDR3: TGTGCCAGCAGCTTGGAACAGGGATCCCGGGGGGGCTACACCTTC. Protein sequence: CASSLEQGSRGGYTF.

This chain links TRBV7-2 with TRBJ2-2; D is unclear. With 8 bases removed from V and 5 bases from J, the gap between germline ends came to 15 bases. The germline V gene has CDR1 SGHTA and CDR2 FQGNSA. CDR3 length: 14 amino acids. Here the CDR3 DNA reads TGTGCCAGCGGCCCACGGGTTAATACCGGGGAGCTGTTTTTT. This translates into CASGPRVNTGELFF.

This chain links TRBV18 with TRBJ2-7; 10 positions match TRBD1. V was pared by 3 bases and J by 2 bases, with 7 bases of the junction left unmatched. Germline V lookup: CDR1 KGHSH, CDR2 LQKENI. This CDR3 spans 16 amino acids. The chain's CDR3 is CASSPVAGTGAYEQYF. CDR3 DNA sequence: TGTGCCAGCTCACCGGTAGCTGGGACAGGGGCCTACGAGCAGTACTTC.

The chain uses TRBV28 and TRBJ2-3; D gene unclear. Trimming removed 6 bases from V and 12 bases from J, with 13 bases in between. CDR3 size: 11 residues. The V gene's germline CDR1 is MDHEN and CDR2 SYDVKM. CDR3 nucleotide sequence: TGTGCCAGCAGCCAAATAGCCCACCAGTATTTT. This translates into CASSQIAHQYF. Full variable domain (outside the CDR3, taken from reference TRBV28 and TRBJ2-3): DVKVTQSSRYLVKRTGEKVFLECVQDMDHENMFWYRQDPGLGLRLIYFSYDVKMKEKGDIPEGYSVSREKKERFSLILESASTNQTSMYLCASSQIAHQYFGPGTRLTVL.

This chain connects TRBV7-9 to TRBJ1-6, with a tentative D call TRBD1 (5 bases). Looked up from germline, CDR1 is SEHNR and CDR2 is FQNEAQ (reference sequence). Trimming took off 5 bases at V and 0 bases at J, with 17 bases between the two ends. This CDR3 region has 18 residues. The CDR3 DNA sequence: TGTGCCAGCAGCCAGGACACGGGCGGCAACTCCTATAATTCACCCCTCCACTTT. As protein: CASSQDTGGNSYNSPLHF.

This clone was recorded only once. The chain employs TRBV27 and TRBJ2-5; tentatively, D is TRBD2 (7 bases). Between the trimmed V and J ends, which lost 2 bases and 5 bases, there was a span of 15 bases. The CDR3 sequence is 15 residues long. The germline V gene encodes CDR1 MNHEY and CDR2 SMNVEV (reference sequence). The CDR3: CASSLGGGAGETQYF. CDR3 nucleotides: TGTGCCAGCAGTTTAGGGGGGGGCGCGGGGGAGACCCAGTACTTC.

Only one count was recorded for this clone. The chain has TRBV30 and TRBJ2-7; D call uncertain. The CDR3 is 14 residues long. Germline CDR1 and CDR2: GTSNPN and SVGIG (reference sequence). V was pared by 2 bases and J by 0 bases, with 11 bases between. CDR3 amino acids: CAWSLKVSSYEQYF. As DNA, the CDR3 is TGTGCCTGGAGTCTGAAGGTAAGCTCCTACGAGCAGTACTTC.

This sequence joins TRBV5-6 and TRBJ2-4; no firm D call. This CDR3 comprises 13 residues. CDR1 is SGHDT and CDR2 is YYEEEE in the germline V gene. The V gene lost 0 bases and the J gene lost 8 bases, with 9 bases spanning the gap. This chain's CDR3 is CASSLEHTDIQYF. The CDR3 DNA follows: TGTGCCAGCAGCTTGGAACACACGGACATTCAGTACTTC.

The gene calls are TRBV5-4 and TRBJ2-1; 11 nucleotides align to TRBD2. From germline, CDR1 is SGHNT and CDR2 YYREEE (reference sequence). V lost 4 bases, J lost 8 bases, and 5 bases stayed unmatched. The CDR3 totals 14 residues. The CDR3 region is CASSGYSGRDEQFF. The CDR3 nucleotides are TGTGCCAGCAGCGGCTATAGCGGGAGGGATGAGCAGTTCTTC.

V usage is TRBV2 and J usage is TRBJ1-6; weak D call: TRBD1 (5 bases). Germline V gene data show CDR1 as SNHLY and CDR2 as FYNNEI. The CDR3 has 13 amino acids. CDR3 residues: CAGTAQGVSPLHF. DNA for the CDR3: TGTGCAGGGACCGCCCAGGGTGTTTCACCCCTCCACTTT.

The chain employs TRBV10-1 and TRBJ1-4, with D hard to call. Germline CDR1 reads WNHNN; CDR2 reads SYGVQD (reference sequence). The CDR3 is 11 amino acids. Trimming cost V 8 bases and J 15 bases, with 16 bases left between them. The DNA of the CDR3 is TGCGCCAGCCTCCCCGGGCTCTCTGTGTTTTTT. Translation: CASLPGLSVFF.

The rearrangement uses TRBV5-6 and TRBJ1-1, with D unresolved. Germline assignment: CDR1 SGHDT and CDR2 YYEEEE. V lost 2 bases to trimming and J lost 0 bases, with 8 bases between them. This CDR3 is 14 amino acids long. In DNA form, the CDR3 reads TGTGCCAGCAGCTTTTTACAGTTGAACACTGAAGCTTTCTTT. Protein: CASSFLQLNTEAFF.

This sequence joins TRBV18 and TRBJ2-5; D remains unclear. The J call is in doubt because the DNA end fits TRBJ2-7 better. Germline V gene lookup returns CDR1 KGHSH and CDR2 LQKENI. There are 13 residues in the CDR3. The CDR3 loop is CASSPLRSYEQYF. For the CDR3, the DNA is TGTGCCAGCTCACCACTGAGGTCCTACGAGCAGTACTTC.

The rearrangement joins TRBV29-1 to TRBJ2-4, with TRBD1 identical over 9 bases. V shed 5 bases, J shed 6 bases, and the junction held 5 bases outside the gene matches. CDR1 is SQVTM, CDR2 ANQGSEA, per germline. This CDR3 contains 13 residues. In nucleotides, the CDR3 is TGCAGCGTTTCACAGGGGGCGGGAAACATTCAGTACTTC. This translates into CSVSQGAGNIQYF.